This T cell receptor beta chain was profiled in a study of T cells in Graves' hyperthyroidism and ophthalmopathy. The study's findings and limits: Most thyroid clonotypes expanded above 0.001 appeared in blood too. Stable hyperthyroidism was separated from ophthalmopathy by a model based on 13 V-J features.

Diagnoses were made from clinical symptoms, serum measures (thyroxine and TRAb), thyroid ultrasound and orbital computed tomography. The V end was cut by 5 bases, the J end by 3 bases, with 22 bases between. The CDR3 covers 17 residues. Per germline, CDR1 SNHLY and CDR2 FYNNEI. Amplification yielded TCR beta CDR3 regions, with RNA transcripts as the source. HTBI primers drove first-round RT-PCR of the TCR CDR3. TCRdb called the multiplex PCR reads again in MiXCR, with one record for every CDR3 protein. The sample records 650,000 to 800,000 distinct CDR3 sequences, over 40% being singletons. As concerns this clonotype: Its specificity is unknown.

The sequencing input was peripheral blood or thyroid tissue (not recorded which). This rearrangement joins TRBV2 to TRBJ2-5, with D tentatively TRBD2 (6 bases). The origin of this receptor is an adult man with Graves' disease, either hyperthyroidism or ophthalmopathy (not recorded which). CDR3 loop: CASSPDLKGGLEETQYF. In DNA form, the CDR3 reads TGTGCCAGCAGTCCTGACCTTAAAGGAGGGTTGGAAGAGACCCAGTACTTC.